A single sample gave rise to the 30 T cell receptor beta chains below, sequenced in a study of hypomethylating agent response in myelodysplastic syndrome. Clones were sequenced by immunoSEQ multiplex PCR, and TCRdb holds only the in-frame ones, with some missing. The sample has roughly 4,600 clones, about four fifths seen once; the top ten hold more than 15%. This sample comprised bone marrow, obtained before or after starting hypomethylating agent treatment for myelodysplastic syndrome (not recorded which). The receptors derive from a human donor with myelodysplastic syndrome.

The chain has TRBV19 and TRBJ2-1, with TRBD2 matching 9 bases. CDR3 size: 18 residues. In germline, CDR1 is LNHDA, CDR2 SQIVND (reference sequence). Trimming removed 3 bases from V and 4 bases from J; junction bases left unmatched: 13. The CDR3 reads CASSMTRSGRPSYNEQFF. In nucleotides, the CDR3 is TGTGCCAGTAGTATGACCAGAAGCGGGAGGCCCTCTTACAATGAGCAGTTCTTC.

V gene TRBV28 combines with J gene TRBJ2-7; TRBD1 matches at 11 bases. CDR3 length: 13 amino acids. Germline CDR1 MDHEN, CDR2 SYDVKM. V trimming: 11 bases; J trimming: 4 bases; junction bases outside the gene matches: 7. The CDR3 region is CALGGTGGYEQYF. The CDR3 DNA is TGTGCCTTAGGGGGGACAGGGGGTTACGAGCAGTACTTC.

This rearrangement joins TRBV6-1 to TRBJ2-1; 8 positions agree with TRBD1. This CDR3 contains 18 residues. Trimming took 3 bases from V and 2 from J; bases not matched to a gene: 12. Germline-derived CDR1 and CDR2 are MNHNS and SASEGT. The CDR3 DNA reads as TGTGCCAGCAGTGACCGGGACAGGCCCCAAGAAGCCTACAATGAGCAGTTCTTC. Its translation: CASSDRDRPQEAYNEQFF.

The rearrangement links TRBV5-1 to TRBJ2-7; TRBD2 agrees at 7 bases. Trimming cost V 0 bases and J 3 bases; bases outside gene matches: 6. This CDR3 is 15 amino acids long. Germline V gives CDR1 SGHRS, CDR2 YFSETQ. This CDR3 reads CASSLGGRAGYEQYF. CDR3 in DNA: TGCGCCAGCAGCTTGGGAGGGAGGGCCGGCTACGAGCAGTACTTC.

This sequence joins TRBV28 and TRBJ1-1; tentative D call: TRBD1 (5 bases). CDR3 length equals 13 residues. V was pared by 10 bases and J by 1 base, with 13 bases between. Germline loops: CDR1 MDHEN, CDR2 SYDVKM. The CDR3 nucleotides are TGTGCCATGGGGGGGGGTAGGAACACTGAAGCTTTCTTT. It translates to CAMGGGRNTEAFF.

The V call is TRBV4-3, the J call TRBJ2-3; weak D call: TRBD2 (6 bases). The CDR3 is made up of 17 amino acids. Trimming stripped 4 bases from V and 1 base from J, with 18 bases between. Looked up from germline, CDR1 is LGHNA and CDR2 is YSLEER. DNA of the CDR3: TGCGCCAGCAGCCCTCGGCCCGGGGGATATGGCACAGATACGCAGTATTTT. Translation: CASSPRPGGYGTDTQYF.

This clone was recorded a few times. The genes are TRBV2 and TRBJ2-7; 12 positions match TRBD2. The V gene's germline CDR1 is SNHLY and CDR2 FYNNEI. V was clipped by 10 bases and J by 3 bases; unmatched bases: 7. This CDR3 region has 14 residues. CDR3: CAISPGLAGYEQYF. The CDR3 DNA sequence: TGTGCCATCTCACCGGGACTAGCGGGCTACGAGCAGTACTTC.

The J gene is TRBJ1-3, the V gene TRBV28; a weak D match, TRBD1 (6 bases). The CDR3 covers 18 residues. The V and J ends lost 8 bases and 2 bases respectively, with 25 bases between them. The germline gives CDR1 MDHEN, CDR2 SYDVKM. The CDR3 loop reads CASRPYYEQGMPGNTIYF. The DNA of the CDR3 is TGTGCCAGCCGTCCTTATTATGAACAGGGAATGCCTGGAAACACCATATATTTT.

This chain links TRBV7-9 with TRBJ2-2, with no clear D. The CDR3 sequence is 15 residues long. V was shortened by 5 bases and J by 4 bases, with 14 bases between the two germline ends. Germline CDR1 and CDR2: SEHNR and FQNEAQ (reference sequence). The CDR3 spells CASSPPPYSTGELFF. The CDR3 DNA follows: TGTGCCAGCAGCCCCCCTCCGTACAGCACCGGGGAGCTGTTTTTT.

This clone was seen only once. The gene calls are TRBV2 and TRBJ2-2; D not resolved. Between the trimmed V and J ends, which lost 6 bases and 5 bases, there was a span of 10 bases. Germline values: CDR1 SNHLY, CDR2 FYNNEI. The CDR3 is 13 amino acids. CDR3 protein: CASRAAWTGELFF. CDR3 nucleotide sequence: TGTGCCAGCAGGGCCGCCTGGACCGGGGAGCTGTTTTTT.

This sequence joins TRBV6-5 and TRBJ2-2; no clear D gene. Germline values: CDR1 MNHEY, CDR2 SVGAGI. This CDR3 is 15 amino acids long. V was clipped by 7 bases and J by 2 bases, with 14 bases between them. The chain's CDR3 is CASTPIDSNTGELFF. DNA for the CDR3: TGTGCCAGCACCCCTATAGACTCTAACACCGGGGAGCTGTTTTTT.

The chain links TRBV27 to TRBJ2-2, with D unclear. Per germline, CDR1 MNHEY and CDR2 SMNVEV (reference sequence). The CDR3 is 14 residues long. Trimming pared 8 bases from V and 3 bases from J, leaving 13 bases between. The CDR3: CASRPLTYTGELFF. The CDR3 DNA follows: TGTGCCAGCCGCCCCTTGACTTACACCGGGGAGCTGTTTTTT.

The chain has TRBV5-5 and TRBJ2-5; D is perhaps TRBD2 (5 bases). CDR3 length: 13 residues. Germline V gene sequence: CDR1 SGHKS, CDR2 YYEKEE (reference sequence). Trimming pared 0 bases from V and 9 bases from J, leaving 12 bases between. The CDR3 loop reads CASSLAGVQSQYF. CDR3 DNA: TGTGCCAGCAGCTTGGCCGGGGTACAATCCCAGTACTTC. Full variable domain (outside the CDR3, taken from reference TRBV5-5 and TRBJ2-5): DAGVTQSPTHLIKTRGQQVTLRCSPISGHKSVSWYQQVLGQGPQFIFQYYEKEERGRGNFPDRFSARQFPNYSSELNVNALLLGDSALYLCASSLAGVQSQYFGPGTRLLVL.

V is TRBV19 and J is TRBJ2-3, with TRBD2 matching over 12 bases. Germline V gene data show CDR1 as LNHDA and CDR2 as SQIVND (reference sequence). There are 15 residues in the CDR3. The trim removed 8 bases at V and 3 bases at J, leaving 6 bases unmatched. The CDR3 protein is CASEKTSGRTDTQYF. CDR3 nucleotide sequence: TGTGCCAGTGAAAAGACTAGCGGGAGAACAGATACGCAGTATTTT.

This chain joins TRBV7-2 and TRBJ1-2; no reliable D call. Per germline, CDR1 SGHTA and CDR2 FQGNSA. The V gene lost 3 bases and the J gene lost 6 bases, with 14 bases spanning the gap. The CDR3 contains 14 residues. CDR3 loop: CASSLAPNLDGYTF. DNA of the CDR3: TGTGCCAGCAGCTTGGCTCCCAATTTGGATGGCTACACCTTC.

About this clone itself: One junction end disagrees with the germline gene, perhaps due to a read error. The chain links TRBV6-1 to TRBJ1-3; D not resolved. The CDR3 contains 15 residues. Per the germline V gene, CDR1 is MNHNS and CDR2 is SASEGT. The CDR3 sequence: CASSELGISGNTTYF. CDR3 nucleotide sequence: TGTGCCAGCAGTGAACTGGGTATCTCTGGAAACACCACATATTTT.

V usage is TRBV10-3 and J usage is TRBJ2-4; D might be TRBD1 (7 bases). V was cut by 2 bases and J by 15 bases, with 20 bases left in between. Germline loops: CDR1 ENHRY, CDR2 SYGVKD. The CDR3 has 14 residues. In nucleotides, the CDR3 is TGTGCCATCAGTGAGACCAGGGGGGACCTCCCTGTGTACTTC. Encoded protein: CAISETRGDLPVYF.

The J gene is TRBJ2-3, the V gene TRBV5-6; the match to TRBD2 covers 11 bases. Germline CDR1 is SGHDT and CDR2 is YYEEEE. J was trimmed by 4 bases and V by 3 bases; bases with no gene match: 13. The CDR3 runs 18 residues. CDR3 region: CASSSDPTSGSWADTQYF. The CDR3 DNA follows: TGTGCCAGCAGCTCCGACCCTACTAGCGGGAGTTGGGCAGATACGCAGTATTTT.

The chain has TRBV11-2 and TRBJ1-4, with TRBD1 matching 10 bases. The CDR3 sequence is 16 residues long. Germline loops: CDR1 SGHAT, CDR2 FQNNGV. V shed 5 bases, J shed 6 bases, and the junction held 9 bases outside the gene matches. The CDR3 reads CASSVGTGAMYEKLFF. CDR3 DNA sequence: TGTGCCAGCAGCGTCGGGACAGGGGCCATGTATGAAAAACTGTTTTTT.

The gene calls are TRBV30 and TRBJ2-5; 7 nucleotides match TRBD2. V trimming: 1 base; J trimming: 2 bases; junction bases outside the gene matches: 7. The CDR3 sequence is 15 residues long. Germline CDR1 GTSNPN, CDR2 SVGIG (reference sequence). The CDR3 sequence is CAWSARGRGQETQYF. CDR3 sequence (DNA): TGTGCCTGGAGTGCCCGTGGGAGGGGTCAAGAGACCCAGTACTTC.

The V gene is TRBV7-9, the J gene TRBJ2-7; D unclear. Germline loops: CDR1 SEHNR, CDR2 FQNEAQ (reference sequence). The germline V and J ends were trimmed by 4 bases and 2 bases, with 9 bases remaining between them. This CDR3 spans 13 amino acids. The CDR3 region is CASSSQGPYEQYF. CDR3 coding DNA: TGTGCCAGCAGCTCCCAAGGGCCCTACGAGCAGTACTTC. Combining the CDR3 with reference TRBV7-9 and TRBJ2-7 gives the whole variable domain DTGVSQNPRHKITKRGQNVTFRCDPISEHNRLYWYRQTLGQGPEFLTYFQNEAQLEKSRLLSDRFSAERPKGSFSTLEIQRTEQGDSAMYLCASSSQGPYEQYFGPGTRLTVT.

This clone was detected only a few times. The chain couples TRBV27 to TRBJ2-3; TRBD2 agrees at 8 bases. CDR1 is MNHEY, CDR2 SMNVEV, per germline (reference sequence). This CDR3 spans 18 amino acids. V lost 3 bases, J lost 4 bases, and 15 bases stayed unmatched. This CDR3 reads CASSFWGSAGAVADTQYF. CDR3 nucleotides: TGTGCCAGCAGTTTCTGGGGTTCAGCGGGAGCGGTCGCAGATACGCAGTATTTT.

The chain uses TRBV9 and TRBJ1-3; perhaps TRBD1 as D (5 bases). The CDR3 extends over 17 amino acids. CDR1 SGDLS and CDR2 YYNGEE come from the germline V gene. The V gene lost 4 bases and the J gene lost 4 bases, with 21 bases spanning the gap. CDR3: CASSSREDTFRGNTIYF. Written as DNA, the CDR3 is TGTGCCAGCAGCTCCCGAGAGGACACCTTCCGGGGAAACACCATATATTTT.

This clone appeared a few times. The CDR3 sequence is CASSVQGAEQFF. The CDR3 coding sequence is TGTGCCAGCAGCGTTCAGGGGGCGGAACAGTTCTTC. The rearrangement uses TRBV27 and TRBJ2-1, with 8 bases lining up with TRBD1. The germline CDR1 and CDR2 sequences are MNHEY and SMNVEV (reference sequence). The trim removed 6 bases at V and 13 bases at J, leaving 8 bases unmatched. CDR3 size: 12 residues.

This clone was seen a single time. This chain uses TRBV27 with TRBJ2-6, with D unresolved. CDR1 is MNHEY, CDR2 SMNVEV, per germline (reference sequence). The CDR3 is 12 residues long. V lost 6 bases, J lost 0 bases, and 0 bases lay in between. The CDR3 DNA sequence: TGTGCCAGCAGCTCTGGGGCCAACGTCCTGACTTTC. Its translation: CASSSGANVLTF.

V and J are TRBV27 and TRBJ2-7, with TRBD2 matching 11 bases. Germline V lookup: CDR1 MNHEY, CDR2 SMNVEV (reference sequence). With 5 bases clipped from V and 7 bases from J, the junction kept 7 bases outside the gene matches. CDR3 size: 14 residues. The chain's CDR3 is CASSVSGRGGEQYF. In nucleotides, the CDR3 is TGTGCCAGCAGTGTTAGCGGGAGGGGTGGGGAGCAGTACTTC.

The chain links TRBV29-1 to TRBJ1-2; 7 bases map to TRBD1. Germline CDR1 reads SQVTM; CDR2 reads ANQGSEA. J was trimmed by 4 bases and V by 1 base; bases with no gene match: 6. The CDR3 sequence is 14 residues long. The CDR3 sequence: CSVEGQGRGYGYTF. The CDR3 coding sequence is TGCAGCGTTGAAGGACAGGGTAGGGGCTATGGCTACACCTTC.

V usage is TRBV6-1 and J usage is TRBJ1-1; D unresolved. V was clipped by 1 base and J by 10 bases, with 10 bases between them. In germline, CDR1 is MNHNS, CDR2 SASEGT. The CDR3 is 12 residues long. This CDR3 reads CASSEVGYGAFF. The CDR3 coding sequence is TGTGCCAGCAGTGAAGTTGGGTACGGAGCTTTCTTT.

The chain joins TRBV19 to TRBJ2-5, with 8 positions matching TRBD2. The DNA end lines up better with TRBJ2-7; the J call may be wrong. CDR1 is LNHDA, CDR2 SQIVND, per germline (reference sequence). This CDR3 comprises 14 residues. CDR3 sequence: CASRQAGAGDEQYF. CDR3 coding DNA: TGTGCCAGTAGACAAGCGGGAGCTGGGGACGAGCAGTACTTC.

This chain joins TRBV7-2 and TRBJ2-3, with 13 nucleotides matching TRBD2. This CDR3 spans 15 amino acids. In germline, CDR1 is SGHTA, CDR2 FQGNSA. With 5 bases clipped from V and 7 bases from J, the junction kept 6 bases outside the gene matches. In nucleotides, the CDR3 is TGTGCCAGCAGCCGGACTAGCGGGAGATTGTATACGCAGTATTTT. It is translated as CASSRTSGRLYTQYF.